These 30 T cell receptor beta chains came from one sample sequenced in a study of blood T cell repertoires in COVID-19. Sequenced by immunoSEQ multiplex PCR; TCRdb stores in-frame clones only, minus some. The sample includes 200,000 to 250,000 clones, around 88% of them seen just once. Sequencing was done on a sample of peripheral blood. These receptors were obtained from a woman aged 25 to 39 who had recovered from COVID-19.

This clone came up once. V and J are TRBV2 and TRBJ1-2, with D perhaps TRBD1 (5 bases). The germline V and J ends were trimmed by 4 bases and 4 bases, with 13 bases remaining between them. The CDR3 contains 14 residues. CDR1 SNHLY and CDR2 FYNNEI come from the germline V gene. The DNA of the CDR3 is TGTGCCAGCAGTGGGGGCGAAGGGGTCTATGGCTACACCTTC. It codes for CASSGGEGVYGYTF.

This chain links TRBV30 with TRBJ1-2, with a tentative D call TRBD1 (6 bases). This CDR3 is 14 amino acids long. Germline V gives CDR1 GTSNPN, CDR2 SVGIG (reference sequence). V gave up 2 bases and J gave up 2 bases, with 12 bases separating them. Here the CDR3 DNA reads TGTGCCTGGAGTCCTCAGGGGCTCAACTATGGCTACACCTTC. This gives the protein CAWSPQGLNYGYTF.

As DNA, the CDR3 is TGTGCCAGCAGTGGGCTAGCGGCCACCGGGGAGCTGTTTTTT. This sequence encodes CASSGLAATGELFF. V gene TRBV2 combines with J gene TRBJ2-2, with 7 bases fitting TRBD2. The germline gives CDR1 SNHLY, CDR2 FYNNEI. This CDR3 is 14 amino acids long. V dropped 4 bases and J dropped 4; count of bases not matched to a gene: 3.

This chain links TRBV6-2 or TRBV6-3 with TRBJ1-5, with TRBD1 matching over 10 bases. Germline CDR1 and CDR2: MNHEY and SVGEGT. The CDR3 sequence is 14 residues long. Losses at the gene ends were 6 bases for V and 7 bases for J; bases not matched to a gene: 6. CDR3 residues: CASSRDRGAQPQHF. The CDR3 nucleotides read TGTGCCAGCAGCCGGGACAGGGGCGCGCAGCCCCAGCATTTT.

V and J are TRBV5-5 and TRBJ1-6, with 8 bases lining up with TRBD1. This CDR3 has 18 amino acids. V was pared by 4 bases and J by 0 bases, with 9 bases of the junction left unmatched. In germline, CDR1 is SGHKS, CDR2 YYEKEE (reference sequence). The CDR3 loop reads CASSLYDRGFSYNSPLHF. The CDR3 DNA sequence: TGTGCCAGCAGCCTGTATGACAGGGGATTCTCCTATAATTCACCCCTCCACTTT.

The chain uses TRBV6-1 and TRBJ1-5, with a weak D call TRBD1 (5 bases). V was clipped by 3 bases and J by 6 bases, with 18 bases between them. The germline V gene has CDR1 MNHNS and CDR2 SASEGT. The CDR3 runs 16 residues. CDR3 sequence (DNA): TGTGCCAGCAGTGAGCGGGGCATGGGGGTAGGTCAGCCCCAGCATTTT. Translation: CASSERGMGVGQPQHF.

This clone was found a few times. V usage is TRBV10-3 and J usage is TRBJ1-3, with TRBD1 identical over 7 bases. Germline values: CDR1 ENHRY, CDR2 SYGVKD. Germline trimming cut 7 bases from V and 0 bases from J; bases unmatched to any gene: 3. This CDR3 is 14 amino acids long. The CDR3 sequence is CAIMGQPSGNTIYF. CDR3 DNA: TGTGCCATCATGGGACAGCCCTCTGGAAACACCATATATTTT.

The chain employs TRBV14 and TRBJ2-1; 11 bases are a match to TRBD2. Germline loops: CDR1 SGHDN, CDR2 FVKESK. V lost 1 base to trimming and J lost 9 bases; unmatched junction nucleotides: 5. The CDR3 loop spans 15 amino acids. The CDR3 reads CASSQGPSGGSEQFF. The CDR3 nucleotides read TGTGCCAGCAGCCAAGGTCCTAGCGGGGGGTCTGAGCAGTTCTTC. The full variable domain, completed using reference TRBV14 and TRBJ2-1, is EAGVTQFPSHSVIEKGQTVTLRCDPISGHDNLYWYRRVMGKEIKFLLHFVKESKQDESGMPNNRFLAERTGGTYSTLKVQPAELEDSGVYFCASSQGPSGGSEQFFGPGTRLTVL.

The V and J genes are TRBV7-2 and TRBJ2-3; TRBD1 is a possible D gene (6 bases). V gave up 5 bases and J gave up 1 base, with 13 bases separating them. Germline-derived CDR1 and CDR2 are SGHTA and FQGNSA. The CDR3 covers 15 residues. CDR3 sequence reads: CASSIRGWGTDTQYF. As DNA, the CDR3 is TGTGCCAGCAGCATTAGGGGGTGGGGCACAGATACGCAGTATTTT.

The rearrangement uses TRBV5-5 and TRBJ2-7; TRBD1 matches at 7 bases. V lost 1 base and J lost 4; bases outside the gene matches: 14. Germline V gives CDR1 SGHKS, CDR2 YYEKEE (reference sequence). This CDR3 comprises 17 residues. CDR3 DNA sequence: TGTGCCAGCAGCTTGATGGCAGGGGGTGTAGCAGGTTACGAGCAGTACTTC. This encodes CASSLMAGGVAGYEQYF.

The CDR3 DNA sequence: TGTGCCAGCAGTGTGGGACAGGGACGAGAAAAACTGTTTTTT. Its translation: CASSVGQGREKLFF. The chain has TRBV3-1 (or the pseudogene TRBV3-2) and TRBJ1-4, with 9 bases aligning to TRBD1. This CDR3 contains 14 residues. Germline V gene sequence: CDR1 LGHDT, CDR2 YNNKEL (reference sequence). The V segment lost 6 bases and the J segment 8 bases; nucleotides outside the gene matches: 7.

V is TRBV5-4 and J is TRBJ1-1, with D possibly being TRBD1 (5 bases). This CDR3 is 13 amino acids long. CDR1 and CDR2 (germline): SGHNT, YYREEE (reference sequence). The V and J ends lost 7 bases and 4 bases respectively, with 14 bases between them. The CDR3 loop reads CASGRGLGTEAFF. CDR3 DNA sequence: TGTGCCAGCGGGAGGGGTTTAGGCACTGAAGCTTTCTTT.

This clone was detected ten times or more. The CDR3 coding sequence is TGTGCCAGCAGCTTAGTTCGCCTACCGAACACCGGGGAGCTGTTTTTT. Its protein product is CASSLVRLPNTGELFF. The chain carries TRBV11-2 and TRBJ2-2; D not certain. The CDR3 sequence is 16 residues long. Looked up from germline, CDR1 is SGHAT and CDR2 is FQNNGV. V lost 1 base, J lost 0 bases, and 9 bases lay in between.

The chain carries TRBV2 and TRBJ1-3, with a weak D call TRBD1 (5 bases). The CDR3 is 13 residues long. Germline CDR1 reads SNHLY; CDR2 reads FYNNEI. The V and J ends lost 5 bases and 4 bases respectively, with 9 bases between them. The chain's CDR3 is CASSSGSGNTIYF. In DNA form, the CDR3 reads TGTGCCAGCAGTTCAGGGTCCGGAAACACCATATATTTT.

The chain combines TRBV24-1 with TRBJ2-3; D ambiguous. This CDR3 contains 13 residues. Trimming left V 6 bases short and J 0 bases short, with 6 bases between. CDR1 KGHDR and CDR2 SFDVKD come from the germline V gene. CDR3 coding DNA: TGTGCCACCAGTTCAGATAGCACAGATACGCAGTATTTT. It translates to CATSSDSTDTQYF.

This chain joins TRBV7-2 and TRBJ1-1, with D uncertain. Germline V gene data show CDR1 as SGHTA and CDR2 as FQGNSA. V lost 1 base and J 3 bases, leaving 9 bases between the germline ends. The CDR3 extends over 14 amino acids. The CDR3 DNA is TGTGCCAGCAGCTTAGATTCAAGAGACACTGAAGCTTTCTTT. Its protein is CASSLDSRDTEAFF.

This CDR3 is CASSAGTGGTQYF. In DNA, the CDR3 is TGTGCCAGCTCAGCCGGGACAGGAGGGACCCAGTACTTC. This sequence joins TRBV18 and TRBJ2-5; 8 nucleotides agree with TRBD1. The V segment lost 5 bases and the J segment 7 bases; nucleotides outside the gene matches: 6. This CDR3 region has 13 residues. CDR1 KGHSH and CDR2 LQKENI come from the germline V gene. Together with reference TRBV18 and TRBJ2-5, the CDR3 gives the full variable domain: NAGVMQNPRHLVRRRGQEARLRCSPMKGHSHVYWYRQLPEEGLKFMVYLQKENIIDESGMPKERFSAEFPKEGPSILRIQQVVRGDSAAYFCASSAGTGGTQYFGPGTRLLVL.

Details on this clone: The junction does not match germline at one end; this may be a read error. The CDR3 coding sequence is TGTGCCAGCAGCTCGACAGGGGGCTATGATTCACCCCTCCACTTT. Protein: CASSSTGGYDSPLHF. The V gene is TRBV7-3, the J gene TRBJ1-6, with 10 bases aligning to TRBD1. The CDR3 is 15 amino acids. Germline CDR1 reads SGHTA; CDR2 reads FQGTGA.

The chain employs TRBV5-1 and TRBJ2-2; 10 bases fit TRBD1. The length of the CDR3 is 17 residues. Trimming removed 0 bases from V and 7 bases from J; junction bases left unmatched: 9. CDR1 and CDR2 (germline): SGHRS, YFSETQ. The CDR3 DNA is TGCGCCAGCAGCTTGGAGACAGGGGGCGCGTTTGGCGGGGAGCTGTTTTTT. Translation: CASSLETGGAFGGELFF.

The V and J genes are TRBV27 and TRBJ2-7; 8 bases agree with TRBD1. This CDR3 region has 14 residues. CDR1 is MNHEY, CDR2 SMNVEV, per germline (reference sequence). V lost 5 bases, J lost 9 bases, and 12 bases stayed unmatched. The CDR3 loop is CASSPDRGIQGQYF. As DNA, the CDR3 is TGTGCCAGCAGTCCCGACAGGGGTATCCAGGGGCAGTACTTC.

The gene calls are TRBV6-5 and TRBJ1-2, with D perhaps TRBD1 (6 bases). This CDR3 has 15 residues. The germline V and J ends were trimmed by 0 bases and 4 bases, with 12 bases remaining between them. Germline CDR1 reads MNHEY; CDR2 reads SVGAGI. The CDR3 loop is CASSYSSGGIYGYTF. The CDR3 coding sequence is TGTGCCAGCAGTTACTCGAGCGGGGGCATCTATGGCTACACCTTC.

The count of this clone is one. The rearrangement links TRBV5-5 to TRBJ1-6, with a weak D call TRBD1 (6 bases). Trimming took off 4 bases at V and 7 bases at J, with 9 bases between the two ends. CDR3 length: 13 residues. The germline CDR1 and CDR2 sequences are SGHKS and YYEKEE (reference sequence). CDR3 nucleotides: TGTGCCAGCAGCGGGGACATAAATTCACCCCTCCACTTT. Protein product: CASSGDINSPLHF. The whole variable domain, filled in from reference TRBV5-5 and TRBJ1-6, reads DAGVTQSPTHLIKTRGQQVTLRCSPISGHKSVSWYQQVLGQGPQFIFQYYEKEERGRGNFPDRFSARQFPNYSSELNVNALLLGDSALYLCASSGDINSPLHFGNGTRLTVT.

The chain employs TRBV2 and TRBJ2-4; 10 bases are shared with TRBD1. The V gene end was trimmed by 7 bases and the J gene end by 14 bases; junction bases not matched to a gene: 11. Germline loops: CDR1 SNHLY, CDR2 FYNNEI. This CDR3 contains 13 residues. CDR3 nucleotide sequence: TGTGCCAGCATCGACAGGACAGGGGGAGCCGAGTACTTC. Encoded protein: CASIDRTGGAEYF.

The chain joins TRBV3-1 (or the pseudogene TRBV3-2) to TRBJ2-7; D not resolved. With 7 bases removed from V and 4 bases from J, the gap between germline ends came to 14 bases. Germline CDR1 reads LGHDT; CDR2 reads YNNKEL (reference sequence). The CDR3 is 13 amino acids. The CDR3 sequence is CASTLGGRYEQYF. Written as DNA, the CDR3 is TGTGCCAGCACCCTCGGCGGCCGGTACGAGCAGTACTTC.

The chain uses TRBV30 and TRBJ1-1, with 7 nucleotides matching TRBD1. V lost 3 bases, J lost 0 bases, and 7 bases stayed unmatched. The length of the CDR3 is 15 residues. The germline gives CDR1 GTSNPN, CDR2 SVGIG (reference sequence). The CDR3 region is CAWSLTGTLNTEAFF. The CDR3, as DNA: TGTGCCTGGAGCCTGACAGGGACCCTGAACACTGAAGCTTTCTTT.

The chain employs TRBV9 and TRBJ2-2; D uncertain. V gave up 0 bases and J gave up 4 bases, with 4 bases separating them. The CDR3 extends over 13 amino acids. Germline V lookup: CDR1 SGDLS, CDR2 YYNGEE. This chain's CDR3 is CASSVVVTGELFF. The CDR3 bases are TGTGCCAGCAGCGTAGTAGTCACCGGGGAGCTGTTTTTT.

V usage is TRBV18 and J usage is TRBJ2-7; a weak D match, TRBD2 (6 bases). In germline, CDR1 is KGHSH, CDR2 LQKENI. The CDR3 is 15 amino acids. V was trimmed by 5 bases and J by 0 bases, leaving 14 bases between them. Here the CDR3 reads CASSAYLANSYEQYF. The DNA of the CDR3 is TGTGCCAGCTCAGCCTACCTAGCGAACTCCTACGAGCAGTACTTC.

The chain's CDR3 is CASSFGLGGETQYF. DNA for the CDR3: TGTGCCAGCAGCTTCGGCCTCGGGGGGGAGACCCAGTACTTC. The chain carries TRBV7-9 and TRBJ2-5, with TRBD2 matching over 7 bases. The CDR3 length is 14 residues. Germline V gene data show CDR1 as SEHNR and CDR2 as FQNEAQ (reference sequence). Trimming took 3 bases from V and 5 from J; bases not matched to a gene: 6.

This chain joins TRBV13 and TRBJ1-1; tentative D call: TRBD1 (5 bases). Deletions cut 2 bases from V and 8 bases from J, with 21 bases between. The CDR3 sequence is 16 residues long. Germline V CDR1 and CDR2: PRHDT, FYEKMQ (reference sequence). The CDR3 DNA reads TGTGCCAGCAGCTTAATGGAAGTCGACCCAGGGAAAGAAGCTTTCTTT. Translation gives CASSLMEVDPGKEAFF.

The chain carries TRBV6-5 and TRBJ1-2, with TRBD1 matching over 8 bases. The CDR3 is 15 amino acids. CDR1 is MNHEY and CDR2 is SVGAGI in the germline V gene. V was clipped by 2 bases and J by 4 bases; unmatched bases: 6. As DNA, the CDR3 is TGTGCCAGCAGTTACATCGACAGGGGAACCTATGGCTACACCTTC. Its translation is CASSYIDRGTYGYTF.